This T cell receptor beta chain was identified during a study of T cells in Graves' hyperthyroidism and ophthalmopathy. Study-level information: Peripheral blood was obtained at initial diagnosis, preceding any treatment.

Diagnoses were established using clinical symptoms, serum thyroxine and TRAb, thyroid ultrasound and orbital computed tomography. PBMCs stemmed from around 9.3 ml fresh peripheral blood. Amplification yielded TCR beta CDR3 regions, with RNA transcripts as the source. The TCR CDR3 was amplified in a first-round RT-PCR using the HTBI primer set. TCRdb used MiXCR to reprocess the multiplex PCR reads, holding one entry per CDR3 protein. Seen here are 390,000 or so distinct CDR3 sequences, around 15% observed once, and the top ten hold about 13%. V lost 5 bases, J lost 4 bases, and 13 bases lay in between. The CDR3 extends over 14 amino acids. Germline CDR1 and CDR2: SEHNR and FQNEAQ (reference sequence).

The chain recombines TRBV7-9 with TRBJ2-3; possible D gene TRBD2, 6 bases. The sequenced material came from blood. This receptor was identified in a man aged 18 to 30 with Graves' ophthalmopathy. The CDR3 nucleotides read TGTGCCAGCAGCGGTGTGGAGGGTCCAGATACGCAGTATTTT. Protein sequence: CASSGVEGPDTQYF.